These 20 T cell receptor beta chains share one sample of origin, sequenced in a study of blood T cell repertoires in COVID-19 (dated by TCRdb to 2020 to 2022). The library was generated by the immunoSEQ multiplex PCR assay. TCRdb stores this immuneACCESS table with in-frame sequences only. Part of the clones is absent; in the studies checked, under half of the shortfall reflects unresolved V genes, and no reason is known for the rest. The sample table records approximately 210,000 clones; roughly 85% of these occur just once. Approximately 4% of the sample goes to the ten largest clones. The sequenced sample was peripheral blood. The source of these receptors is a woman of 80 years or more with acute or convalescent COVID-19.

The rearrangement links TRBV7-2 to TRBJ1-1; no firm D call. Trimming shortened V by 1 base and J by 10 bases, and 13 bases separated the two germline ends. The CDR3 loop spans 13 amino acids. CDR1 and CDR2 from the germline V gene are SGHTA and FQGNSA. The CDR3 DNA reads TGTGCCAGCAGCTTAGAGATCGTCTCGGGAGCTTTCTTT. Translating it yields CASSLEIVSGAFF.

This chain connects TRBV7-8 to TRBJ1-2; a weak D match, TRBD1 (5 bases). CDR3 size: 14 residues. The germline V gene encodes CDR1 SGHVS and CDR2 FQNEAQ. V lost 5 bases and J 1 base, leaving 11 bases between the germline ends. In DNA form, the CDR3 reads TGTGCCAGCAGCCCCGACAGTAGTAACTATGGCTACACCTTC. Protein: CASSPDSSNYGYTF.

The gene calls are TRBV6-1 and TRBJ2-1; 7 positions match TRBD2. J gave up 9 bases and V 8 bases, and 7 bases lay outside the gene matches. The CDR3 covers 12 residues. Germline loops: CDR1 MNHNS, CDR2 SASEGT. The CDR3, as DNA: TGTGCCAGCGTCCCGGTAGCGGGTGAGCAGTTCTTC. Amino acid sequence: CASVPVAGEQFF.

This chain joins TRBV4-1 and TRBJ1-5, with D hard to call. CDR3 length: 17 residues. V shed 1 base and J shed 2 bases, with 15 bases lying between them. The germline CDR1 and CDR2 sequences are MGHRA and YSYEKL. The CDR3, as DNA: TGCGCCAGCAGCCAAGCCCTAGATTATAGAGGCAATCAGCCCCAGCATTTT. It codes for CASSQALDYRGNQPQHF.

In its sample, this clone was seen a few times. The chain has TRBV7-2 and TRBJ1-2; D possibly corresponds to TRBD1 (6 bases). In germline, CDR1 is SGHTA, CDR2 FQGNSA. This CDR3 is 15 amino acids long. V shed 4 bases and J shed 5 bases, with 17 bases lying between them. CDR3 DNA: TGTGCCAGCAGCTCCCGGGGGGGGGCGCTTTATGGCTACACCTTC. It is translated as CASSSRGGALYGYTF.

In the case of this clone: The sample contains more than one DNA sequence encoding this CDR3. The chain employs TRBV18 and TRBJ1-5, with D unclear. This CDR3 spans 13 amino acids. Trimming took off 2 bases at V and 4 bases at J, with 6 bases between the two ends. Germline CDR1 and CDR2: KGHSH and LQKENI. CDR3 sequence: CASSPGQNQPQHF. The CDR3 DNA follows: TGTGCCAGCTCACCAGGTCAGAATCAGCCCCAGCATTTT.

This clone is a singleton in its sample. The chain uses TRBV15 and TRBJ1-5; 7 bases are shared with TRBD1. This CDR3 has 15 residues. Germline CDR1 and CDR2: LNHNV and YYDKDF (reference sequence). The J segment lost 0 bases and the V segment lost 8 bases, leaving 7 bases of the junction unmatched. CDR3 DNA sequence: TGTGCCACCGGTAGGGACAGATATAGCAATCAGCCCCAGCATTTT. This codes for CATGRDRYSNQPQHF.

The table lists this clone with a few counts. The CDR3 here is CASSQEVQGRRYTF. In DNA form, the CDR3 reads TGCGCCAGCAGCCAAGAAGTGCAGGGGCGACGCTACACCTTC. V is TRBV4-3 and J is TRBJ1-2, with D maybe TRBD1 (6 bases). Trimming took off 0 bases at V and 9 bases at J, with 14 bases between the two ends. CDR1 is LGHNA and CDR2 is YSLEER in the germline V gene. The CDR3 covers 14 residues.

This clone was counted a single time. This chain links TRBV7-9 with TRBJ1-4; TRBD1 aligns across 7 bases. Germline V gives CDR1 SEHNR, CDR2 FQNEAQ (reference sequence). This CDR3 spans 14 amino acids. Trimming took 5 bases from V and 5 from J; bases not matched to a gene: 5. CDR3 amino acids: CASSPGQPNEKLFF. In nucleotides, the CDR3 is TGTGCCAGCAGCCCGGGACAGCCCAATGAAAAACTGTTTTTT.

The chain uses TRBV3-1 (or the pseudogene TRBV3-2) and TRBJ2-5; D possibly corresponds to TRBD2 (6 bases). The germline V gene has CDR1 LGHDT and CDR2 YNNKEL (reference sequence). The CDR3 is made up of 15 amino acids. V was cut by 1 base and J by 10 bases, with 19 bases left in between. CDR3 in DNA: TGTGCCAGCAGCCAAGCTGGGCGGGGAGCGAGGTACCAGTACTTC. This codes for CASSQAGRGARYQYF.

The J gene is TRBJ2-2, the V gene TRBV28; 7 bases are shared with TRBD1. With V trimmed by 2 bases and J by 0 bases, 0 bases remained unmatched. CDR3 length: 15 amino acids. Germline lookup yields CDR1 MDHEN and CDR2 SYDVKM. The CDR3 loop is CASSLTGANTGELFF. CDR3 DNA sequence: TGTGCCAGCAGTTTAACAGGGGCGAACACCGGGGAGCTGTTTTTT.

The chain joins TRBV24-1 to TRBJ2-1, with TRBD2 matching 10 bases. The CDR3 length is 17 residues. Trimming cost V 3 bases and J 7 bases; bases outside gene matches: 11. CDR1 KGHDR and CDR2 SFDVKD come from the germline V gene. CDR3 in DNA: TGTGCCACCAGTGATGGGCACGGGACTAGCGTTAGTAATGAGCAGTTCTTC. This codes for CATSDGHGTSVSNEQFF.

CDR3 nucleotides: TGTGCCAGCAGCTTGGCCCTGGGACAGCCGACTGAAGCTTTCTTT. It yields the protein CASSLALGQPTEAFF. V gene TRBV5-4 combines with J gene TRBJ1-1; 7 nucleotides line up with TRBD1. Germline-derived CDR1 and CDR2 are SGHNT and YYREEE (reference sequence). The CDR3 is 15 residues long. After removal of 0 bases from V and 5 bases from J, the junction contained 7 bases not matched to a gene.

This clone was seen more than once but under ten times. The V call is TRBV6-5, the J call TRBJ1-1; D may be TRBD1 (5 bases). Germline-derived CDR1 and CDR2 are MNHEY and SVGAGI. The CDR3 is 14 amino acids. V lost 9 bases to trimming and J lost 0 bases, with 14 bases between them. CDR3 DNA: TGTGCCAGTCGGTCGATAGGGGTGAACACTGAAGCTTTCTTT. Its translation: CASRSIGVNTEAFF.

This chain joins TRBV5-1 and TRBJ2-5; 10 positions match TRBD2. This CDR3 is built from 16 residues. Germline trimming cut 4 bases from V and 2 bases from J; bases unmatched to any gene: 8. Looked up from germline, CDR1 is SGHRS and CDR2 is YFSETQ. The CDR3 sequence is CASSRGGTSEQETQYF. The CDR3 DNA sequence: TGCGCCAGCAGCCGTGGCGGGACTAGCGAACAAGAGACCCAGTACTTC.

This clone was observed a handful of times. Here the CDR3 DNA reads TGTGCCAGCAGCCAAGATCAGGGGTGGTCCACTGAAGCTTTCTTT. Protein product: CASSQDQGWSTEAFF. V and J are TRBV4-2 and TRBJ1-1, with D possibly TRBD1 on 6 matching bases. The V gene lost 0 bases and the J gene lost 4 bases, with 12 bases spanning the gap. The CDR3 has 15 residues. From germline, CDR1 is LGHNA and CDR2 YNFKEQ.

This chain joins TRBV20-1 and TRBJ2-7; 8 positions agree with TRBD2. V lost 3 bases, J lost 4 bases, and 5 bases stayed unmatched. This CDR3 has 13 amino acids. Germline lookup yields CDR1 DFQATT and CDR2 SNEGSKA (reference sequence). CDR3 DNA: TGCAGTGCTAGTGTTAGCGGGGAGTACGAGCAGTACTTC. Translating gives CSASVSGEYEQYF.

The gene calls are TRBV12-3 or TRBV12-4 and TRBJ1-6; D might be TRBD1 (6 bases). The CDR3 is 13 amino acids. Trimming took 5 bases from V and 7 from J, leaving 9 bases between them. DNA for the CDR3: TGTGCCAGCAGTACAGGGTTAAATTCACCCCTCCACTTT. Its protein product is CASSTGLNSPLHF.

This clone was seen a few times. The chain recombines TRBV12-3 or TRBV12-4 with TRBJ1-3; no reliable D call. The CDR3 is 13 amino acids. V was clipped by 1 base and J by 7 bases, with 8 bases between them. CDR3 sequence: CASSLVGGNTIYF. In DNA, the CDR3 is TGTGCCAGCAGTTTAGTCGGCGGGAACACCATATATTTT.

The chain combines TRBV9 with TRBJ2-5; D remains unclear. The CDR3 runs 13 residues. Per germline, CDR1 SGDLS and CDR2 YYNGEE. Trimming pared 4 bases from V and 1 base from J, leaving 8 bases between. This CDR3 reads CASSLSGQETQYF. CDR3 sequence (DNA): TGTGCCAGCAGCCTATCTGGCCAAGAGACCCAGTACTTC.